This paragraph covers one T cell receptor beta chain sequence. This clone was seen once. What this receptor recognizes is not known. Base qualities are not recorded, but no much larger clone differs from it by a single base. TCRbeta CDR3 regions were amplified from genomic DNA by means of the immunoSEQ Assay, a bias-controlled multiplex PCR. On the study's bioinformatics: The number of nucleated cells in each sample was estimated by amplification of reference gene primers within the assay. To quantify the absolute abundance of each unique TCRbeta CDR3 rearrangement, sequence reads were collapsed and filtered. Productive Simpson clonality was computed per sample as the square root of Simpson's diversity index over productive rearrangements. Sourced from immuneACCESS, this table was stored by TCRdb with only in-frame sequences that have V and J called. A share of the clones is absent; for the studies checked, an unresolved V gene accounts for under half, and the remainder has no known explanation. For V, J and clone size, that table is used; D and trimming come from the DNA. The sample records more than 350,000 clones, around 87% of which are singletons. Together, the top ten hold more than 9% of the sample.

At one collaborating source in Seattle, patients were enrolled during active infection and were followed longitudinally through the course of disease. Each collaborating institution followed its own protocols to collect whole blood in K2EDTA tubes. For TCRbeta analysis, collaborator samples were shipped as frozen whole blood, as isolated PBMCs, or as DNA extracted from either sample type. From its cysteine to its phenylalanine, the CDR3 spans 15 amino acids. Of all the DNA, just the CDR3 is kept, 45 bases in frame from base 1. Germline trimming amounts to 0 bases on V and 3 bases on J, with 4 as the count of junction bases outside the gene matches. The germline V gene yields SGHTS for CDR1 and YDEGEE for CDR2. These data belong to a study of blood T cell repertoires in COVID-19 (dated by TCRdb to between 2020 and 2021). Some background on the complete study: Collaborator samples came from the United States, Italy and Spain and covered acute and convalescent phases of COVID-19. The material from the prospective study consisted of cDNA or gDNA derived from T cells, B-cell-depleted T cells, or PBMCs. The dataset comprised deeply sampled blood TCRbeta repertoires from subjects exposed to, actively infected with, or recovered from COVID-19. The repertoires were made available in a free public database intended to serve as a resource for research on the immune response to SARS-CoV-2. Samples were obtained from the ongoing ImmuneRACE study (first 160 participants) and from 1,200 or so subjects provided by 6 global collaborators. The sample metadata nearly always contained a de-identified subject ID, COVID-19 status, age in years and sex. HLA class I and class II types, where available, came from metadata supplied by the sample provider rather than from assay-based typing.

What the work shows at the level of the full study, not this receptor alone: The quantity of clinical and demographic metadata differed by source and by participant and was supplied without curation.

In this chain, TRBV5-8 is recombined with TRBJ2-7; 9 central nucleotides agree with TRBD2. The sample taken for sequencing was peripheral blood. This TCR was sampled from a woman in her twenties or thirties with COVID-19, enrolled during active disease. For the CDR3, the sequence is CASSLVPSGNYEQYF. DNA sequence: TGTGCCAGCAGCTTGGTCCCTAGCGGGAACTACGAGCAGTACTTC.